A selection of T cell receptor beta chains follows, all from one sample in a study of T cells expressing NK-cell markers. From the 5' RACE reads, TCRdb lists one entry per CDR3 protein and no DNA. This sample's table reports 150,000 to 200,000 distinct CDR3 sequences. The sequenced sample consisted of blood T cells: a sorted CD56 or NKG2C T cell subset, CD4+ or CD8+ T cells, or bulk PBMC T cells (not recorded which). The receptors come from a woman aged 18-69 years in good health. Both conserved end residues are part of each CDR3. The order of the fields is J gene, CDR3 length, V gene, CDR3 protein.

J gene: TRBJ2-3; CDR3 length: 15; V gene: TRBV5-6; CDR3 protein: CASSTKRYSTDTQYF
J gene: TRBJ1-1; CDR3 length: 15; V gene: TRBV9; CDR3 protein: CASSVEPLRGTEAFF
J gene: TRBJ2-3; CDR3 length: 16; V gene: TRBV5-1; CDR3 protein: CASSFTSGGGADTQYF
J gene: TRBJ2-1; CDR3 length: 14; V gene: TRBV18; CDR3 protein: CASSLGSRGNEQFF
J gene: TRBJ1-4; CDR3 length: 14; V gene: TRBV28; CDR3 protein: CASSREAGNEKLFF
J gene: TRBJ1-4; CDR3 length: 17; V gene: TRBV5-6; CDR3 protein: CASSLSVGDATNEKLFF
J gene: TRBJ1-4; CDR3 length: 13; V gene: TRBV11-2; CDR3 protein: CASSSSTNEKLFF
J gene: TRBJ2-7; CDR3 length: 13; V gene: TRBV5-1; CDR3 protein: CASSFQVSYEQYF
J gene: TRBJ1-4; CDR3 length: 15; V gene: TRBV12-3/TRBV12-4; CDR3 protein: CASSFTGSINEKLFF
J gene: TRBJ2-7; CDR3 length: 16; V gene: TRBV14; CDR3 protein: CASSPLGAGQVYEQYF
J gene: TRBJ1-1; CDR3 length: 17; V gene: TRBV3-1; CDR3 protein: CASSQDWTYLSNTEAFF
J gene: TRBJ2-7; CDR3 length: 17; V gene: TRBV4-2; CDR3 protein: CASSQEFEDWFGREQYF
J gene: TRBJ2-3; CDR3 length: 13; V gene: TRBV7-6; CDR3 protein: CASSFGGPDTQYF
J gene: TRBJ2-7; CDR3 length: 13; V gene: TRBV5-1; CDR3 protein: CASSFSTIYEQYF
J gene: TRBJ2-2; CDR3 length: 15; V gene: TRBV5-1; CDR3 protein: CASSLSTSNTGELFF
J gene: TRBJ2-1; CDR3 length: 16; V gene: TRBV20-1; CDR3 protein: CSARDPRTGEYNEQFF
J gene: TRBJ1-4; CDR3 length: 16; V gene: TRBV3-1; CDR3 protein: CASSHFLTDANEKLFF
J gene: TRBJ2-3; CDR3 length: 17; V gene: TRBV9; CDR3 protein: CASSVATSGRQTDTQYF
J gene: TRBJ1-3; CDR3 length: 15; V gene: TRBV9; CDR3 protein: CASSVRQGSGNTIYF
J gene: TRBJ2-1; CDR3 length: 13; V gene: TRBV7-3; CDR3 protein: CASSLGHNNEQFF
J gene: TRBJ2-7; CDR3 length: 13; V gene: TRBV12-3/TRBV12-4; CDR3 protein: CASSLGETYEQYF
J gene: TRBJ2-1; CDR3 length: 15; V gene: TRBV9; CDR3 protein: CASSVAGERYNEQFF
J gene: TRBJ2-7; CDR3 length: 12; V gene: TRBV29-1; CDR3 protein: CSVVTGWYEQYF
J gene: TRBJ1-6; CDR3 length: 15; V gene: TRBV12-3/TRBV12-4; CDR3 protein: CASSSAVGGHSPLHF
J gene: TRBJ2-5; CDR3 length: 19; V gene: TRBV9; CDR3 protein: CASSATDPGLAGGPGSQYF
J gene: TRBJ1-1; CDR3 length: 12; V gene: TRBV29-1; CDR3 protein: CSVGQGTPEAFF
J gene: TRBJ1-1; CDR3 length: 15; V gene: TRBV6-1; CDR3 protein: CASSLRTTGNTEAFF
J gene: TRBJ1-1; CDR3 length: 13; V gene: TRBV6-1; CDR3 protein: CATKRGGNTEAFF
J gene: TRBJ1-5; CDR3 length: 16; V gene: TRBV20-1; CDR3 protein: CSASQAGWNGNQPQHF
J gene: TRBJ1-5; CDR3 length: 15; V gene: TRBV7-9; CDR3 protein: CASSPLGNLNQPQHF
J gene: TRBJ2-5; CDR3 length: 15; V gene: TRBV11-2; CDR3 protein: CASSPTGTLLETQYF
J gene: TRBJ1-4; CDR3 length: 14; V gene: TRBV28; CDR3 protein: CASISGGGGEKLFF
J gene: TRBJ2-4; CDR3 length: 14; V gene: TRBV5-1; CDR3 protein: CASSQGTSGYIQYF
J gene: TRBJ2-1; CDR3 length: 17; V gene: TRBV20-1; CDR3 protein: CSARDLGRMSSYNEQFF
J gene: TRBJ2-7; CDR3 length: 16; V gene: TRBV24-1; CDR3 protein: CATSDLAGLKPFEQYF
J gene: TRBJ1-3; CDR3 length: 15; V gene: TRBV20-1; CDR3 protein: CSATRGSSSGNTIYF
J gene: TRBJ1-2; CDR3 length: 16; V gene: TRBV20-1; CDR3 protein: CSARENNRDRLYGYTF
J gene: TRBJ2-1; CDR3 length: 16; V gene: TRBV20-1; CDR3 protein: CSARTSGDFSYNEQFF
J gene: TRBJ2-3; CDR3 length: 19; V gene: TRBV7-3; CDR3 protein: CASSWRGLAGRGRTDTQYF
J gene: TRBJ1-4; CDR3 length: 17; V gene: TRBV28; CDR3 protein: CASSSPGRPLLHEKLFF
J gene: TRBJ2-4; CDR3 length: 15; V gene: TRBV11-1; CDR3 protein: CASSSGAFAKNIQYF
J gene: TRBJ2-4; CDR3 length: 14; V gene: TRBV5-1; CDR3 protein: CASSPEGGQNIQYF
J gene: TRBJ2-5; CDR3 length: 13; V gene: TRBV6-6; CDR3 protein: CASSSVGAETQYF
J gene: TRBJ2-2; CDR3 length: 18; V gene: TRBV10-3; CDR3 protein: CAISESPSGGASAGELFF
J gene: TRBJ1-6; CDR3 length: 16; V gene: TRBV20-1; CDR3 protein: CSARDSARGHNSPLHF
J gene: TRBJ2-7; CDR3 length: 14; V gene: TRBV12-3/TRBV12-4; CDR3 protein: CASSNSGQGDEQYF
J gene: TRBJ1-4; CDR3 length: 15; V gene: TRBV5-1; CDR3 protein: CASSLGDSLNEKLFF
J gene: TRBJ2-3; CDR3 length: 17; V gene: TRBV7-2; CDR3 protein: CASSLASGRGATDTQYF